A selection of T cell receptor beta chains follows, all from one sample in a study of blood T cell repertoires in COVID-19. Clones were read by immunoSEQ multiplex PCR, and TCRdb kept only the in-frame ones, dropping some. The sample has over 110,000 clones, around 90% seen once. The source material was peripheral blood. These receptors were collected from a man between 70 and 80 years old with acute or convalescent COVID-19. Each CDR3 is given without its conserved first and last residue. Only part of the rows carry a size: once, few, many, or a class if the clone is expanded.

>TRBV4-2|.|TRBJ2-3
ASSPRVVAGGPSTDTQY
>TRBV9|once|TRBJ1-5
ASSLGESNQPQH
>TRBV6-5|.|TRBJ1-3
ASSYSLGRRNTIY
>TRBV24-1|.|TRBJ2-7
ATSSPGGSEQY
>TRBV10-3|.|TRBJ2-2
AIGQGTDTGELF
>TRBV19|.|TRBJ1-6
ASRMEHPYNSPLH
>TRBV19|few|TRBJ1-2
ASSIRTGGGNGYT
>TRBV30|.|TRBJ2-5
AWSAGQGPQETQY
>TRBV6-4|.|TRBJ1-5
ASSDGSNQPQH
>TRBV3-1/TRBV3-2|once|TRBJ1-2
ASSPRTDGGYT
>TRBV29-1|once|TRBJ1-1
SVERRGNTEAF
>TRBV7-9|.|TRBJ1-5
ASSLARGGVSNQPQH
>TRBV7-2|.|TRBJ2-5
ASSLGATATQETQY
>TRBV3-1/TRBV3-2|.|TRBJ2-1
ASSYTGGHNEQF
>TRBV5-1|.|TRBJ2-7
ASSPGTSGTTYEQY
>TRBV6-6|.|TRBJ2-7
ASSYPTSGGEYEQY
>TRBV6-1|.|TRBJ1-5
ASSEAWQSYQPQH
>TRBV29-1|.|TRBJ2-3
SVAGSPSTDTQY
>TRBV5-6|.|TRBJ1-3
ASSFRGTAGNTIY
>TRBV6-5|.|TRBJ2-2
ASSWTGGIGELF
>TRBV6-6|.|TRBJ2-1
ASSYRGGAKGNEQF
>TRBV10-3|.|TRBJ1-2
AISPQGGYGYT
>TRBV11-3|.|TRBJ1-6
ASSLGLGAHGSYNSPLH
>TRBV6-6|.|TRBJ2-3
ASSRQGTDTQY
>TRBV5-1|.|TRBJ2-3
ASSLEGASTDTQY
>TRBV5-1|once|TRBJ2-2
ASGGGGTYTGELF
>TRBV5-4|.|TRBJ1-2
ASSSRQGRGYT
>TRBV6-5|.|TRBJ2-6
ASTQGRSGANVLT
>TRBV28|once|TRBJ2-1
ASSPRQGTYNEQF
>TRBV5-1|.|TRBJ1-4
ASSLNTGTNEKLF
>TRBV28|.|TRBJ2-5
ASSVRTSGNQETQY
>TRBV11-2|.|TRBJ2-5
ASSPGLQETQY
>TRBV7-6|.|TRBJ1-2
ASSHRTGPPRYYGYT
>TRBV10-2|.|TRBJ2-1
ASKEAGSSYNEQF
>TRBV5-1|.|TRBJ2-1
ASSPDTTYNEQF